Listed here are 20 T cell receptor beta chains from one sample, sequenced in a study of T-cell reconstitution after alpha-beta-depleted transplantation in children. This sample's TCRbeta library carried unique molecular identifier barcodes. TCRdb re-analysed the PCR reads in MiXCR, keeping a single row per CDR3 protein. The profile shows hundreds of thousands of distinct CDR3 sequences, over 15% of them singletons. This sample comprised PBMCs from the stem cell graft donor, obtained from the stem cell graft. The receptors stem from a human donor who donated a stem cell graft to a child with acute myeloid leukemia.

Many counts were recorded for this clonotype. The rearrangement links TRBV20-1 to TRBJ2-2; 7 bases fit TRBD1. The CDR3 runs 13 residues. Germline CDR1 reads DFQATT; CDR2 reads SNEGSKA (reference sequence). CDR3 amino acids: CSATGLNAGELFF. The CDR3 DNA follows: TGCAGCGCGACAGGGCTTAATGCCGGGGAGCTGTTTTTT.

This clonotype was recorded many times. The chain recombines TRBV7-2 with TRBJ2-5, with D perhaps matching TRBD1 (5 bases). CDR3 length: 16 residues. The V end lost 3 bases, the J end lost 2 bases, and 16 bases lay between the germline ends. Germline values: CDR1 SGHTA, CDR2 FQGNSA. The CDR3 reads CASSLWGRDGQETQYF. For the CDR3, the DNA is TGTGCCAGCAGCTTGTGGGGCCGAGATGGGCAAGAGACCCAGTACTTC.

DNA for the CDR3: TGCGCCAGCAGACTACGGCCGGGACAGCACAAAAACATTCAGTACTTC. This codes for CASRLRPGQHKNIQYF. The chain links TRBV5-1 to TRBJ2-4; TRBD1 matches 7 bases. The CDR3 runs to 16 residues. The germline CDR1 and CDR2 sequences are SGHRS and YFSETQ. V was clipped by 5 bases and J by 3 bases; unmatched bases: 11.

Only a few counts were recorded for this clonotype. V gene TRBV24-1 combines with J gene TRBJ2-3; D is ambiguous. Trimming stripped 4 bases from V and 2 bases from J, with 9 bases between. The CDR3 spans 14 residues. CDR1 and CDR2 from the germline V gene are KGHDR and SFDVKD. CDR3 in DNA: TGTGCCACCAGTGACCCGGGCTTCACAGATACGCAGTATTTT. This gives the protein CATSDPGFTDTQYF.

The chain employs TRBV11-2 and TRBJ2-5; 13 bases are a match to TRBD2. V trimming: 1 base; J trimming: 1 base; junction bases outside the gene matches: 6. The germline gives CDR1 SGHAT, CDR2 FQNNGV. The CDR3 covers 18 residues. The CDR3 loop reads CASSLVPTSGGAQETQYF. The CDR3 coding sequence is TGTGCCAGCAGCTTAGTCCCAACTAGCGGGGGGGCCCAAGAGACCCAGTACTTC.

This chain's CDR3 is CSAQKLAGAVNEQFF. The DNA of the CDR3 is TGCAGTGCGCAGAAACTAGCGGGGGCCGTAAATGAGCAGTTCTTC. This chain connects TRBV20-1 to TRBJ2-1, with 11 bases lining up with TRBD2. The J segment lost 7 bases and the V segment lost 6 bases, leaving 11 bases of the junction unmatched. This CDR3 comprises 15 residues. Per the germline V gene, CDR1 is DFQATT and CDR2 is SNEGSKA (reference sequence).

The chain carries TRBV24-1 and TRBJ2-7; 9 bases align to TRBD1. The CDR3 covers 16 residues. V shed 3 bases, J shed 6 bases, and the junction held 11 bases outside the gene matches. The germline V gene encodes CDR1 KGHDR and CDR2 SFDVKD. The CDR3 region has the DNA TGTGCCACCAGTGATGGGGGACAGGGTATAATAGGCGAGCAGTACTTC. Protein sequence: CATSDGGQGIIGEQYF.

The V call is TRBV20-1, the J call TRBJ1-2, with TRBD1 matching 10 bases. CDR1 and CDR2 (germline): DFQATT, SNEGSKA (reference sequence). The CDR3 is 15 amino acids. Trimming cost V 0 bases and J 4 bases; bases outside gene matches: 5. The CDR3 region has the DNA TGCAGTGCTAGAGATCCGGGACAGGGGTCCTATGGCTACACCTTC. It specifies CSARDPGQGSYGYTF.

This clonotype was counted at least ten times. The V and J genes are TRBV15 and TRBJ2-1; TRBD2 matches 9 bases. Looked up from germline, CDR1 is LNHNV and CDR2 is YYDKDF (reference sequence). The CDR3 covers 16 residues. J was trimmed by 3 bases and V by 1 base; bases with no gene match: 4. The CDR3 DNA sequence: TGTGCCACCAGCAGAGGAGTTAGCGGGGGCTACAATGAGCAGTTCTTC. Translated: CATSRGVSGGYNEQFF.

In this sample, this clonotype turned up many times. V gene TRBV24-1 combines with J gene TRBJ1-1, with D unresolved. Trimming removed 5 bases at V and 3 bases at J, with 9 bases between. CDR3 size: 13 residues. The germline V gene has CDR1 KGHDR and CDR2 SFDVKD. CDR3 nucleotides: TGTGCCACCAGTGGATTCGGGGACACTGAAGCTTTCTTT. This gives the protein CATSGFGDTEAFF.

This clonotype showed up many times. This chain links TRBV20-1 with TRBJ2-5, with D unresolved. This CDR3 is 11 amino acids long. Germline V gives CDR1 DFQATT, CDR2 SNEGSKA (reference sequence). Trimming took 2 bases from V and 7 from J, leaving 8 bases between them. Here the CDR3 DNA reads TGCAGTGCTAGACCCACCGGGACCCAGTACTTC. As protein: CSARPTGTQYF.

This clonotype turned up a few times. This chain connects TRBV4-1 to TRBJ1-3, with 7 bases aligning to TRBD1. Trimming cost V 2 bases and J 0 bases; bases outside gene matches: 4. Germline-derived CDR1 and CDR2 are MGHRA and YSYEKL. This CDR3 is built from 16 residues. This CDR3 reads CASSQSSGGSGNTIYF. DNA of the CDR3: TGCGCCAGCAGCCAATCGTCAGGGGGCTCTGGAAACACCATATATTTT.

V gene TRBV3-1 combines with J gene TRBJ2-3; the D is unclear. The CDR3 contains 17 residues. Between the trimmed V and J ends, which lost 0 bases and 3 bases, there was a span of 16 bases. CDR1 and CDR2 from the germline V gene are LGHDT and YNNKEL (reference sequence). The CDR3 spells CASSQEVRSVGTDTQYF. The CDR3 coding sequence is TGTGCCAGCAGCCAAGAGGTTCGGAGCGTGGGGACAGATACGCAGTATTTT.

The sample holds many counts of this clonotype. The gene calls are TRBV20-1 and TRBJ2-1; TRBD1 is a possible D gene (5 bases). Per the germline V gene, CDR1 is DFQATT and CDR2 is SNEGSKA (reference sequence). Trimming left V 1 base short and J 3 bases short, with 16 bases between. The length of the CDR3 is 16 residues. The CDR3 DNA follows: TGCAGTGCTAGAGCTCCTACAGGATCTCGCTACAATGAGCAGTTCTTC. It is translated as CSARAPTGSRYNEQFF.

This clonotype came up a few times. This chain links TRBV6-5 with TRBJ1-6; TRBD1 matches 12 bases. V shed 0 bases, J shed 5 bases, and the junction held 2 bases outside the gene matches. CDR3 length: 17 amino acids. CDR1 is MNHEY and CDR2 is SVGAGI in the germline V gene. CDR3 nucleotide sequence: TGTGCCAGCAGTTACTCACGGGACAGGGGGCATAATTCACCCCTCCACTTT. This codes for CASSYSRDRGHNSPLHF.

The CDR3 nucleotides are TGCGCCAGCAGCTTGGGAAGGACAGGGGCACCCCAAGAGACCCAGTACTTC. Its protein is CASSLGRTGAPQETQYF. The rearrangement joins TRBV5-1 to TRBJ2-5, with TRBD1 matching over 9 bases. This CDR3 comprises 17 residues. Losses at the gene ends were 0 bases for V and 1 base for J; bases not matched to a gene: 7. The V gene's germline CDR1 is SGHRS and CDR2 YFSETQ.

This clonotype was detected a few times. The V gene is TRBV15, the J gene TRBJ1-1, with 9 positions matching TRBD1. Germline V gene lookup returns CDR1 LNHNV and CDR2 YYDKDF (reference sequence). With 3 bases clipped from V and 4 bases from J, the junction kept 6 bases outside the gene matches. The CDR3 spans 15 residues. DNA of the CDR3: TGTGCCACCAGCAGGGCTAGGACAGGGGCCACTGAAGCTTTCTTT. Its protein is CATSRARTGATEAFF.

This clonotype showed up many times. This sequence joins TRBV7-2 and TRBJ1-2, with D hard to call. V lost 5 bases and J lost 8, with 12 bases in between. This CDR3 is 12 amino acids long. The germline gives CDR1 SGHTA, CDR2 FQGNSA. CDR3: CASSLGTGGYTF. CDR3 sequence (DNA): TGTGCCAGCAGCCTAGGAACGGGCGGCTACACCTTC.

There are a few counts of this clonotype. The rearrangement uses TRBV20-1 and TRBJ1-5, with 7 bases fitting TRBD1. V shed 6 bases and J 4 bases; nucleotides not matched to a gene: 6. Germline CDR1 is DFQATT and CDR2 is SNEGSKA (reference sequence). The CDR3 covers 13 residues. The CDR3: CSAGPQGNQPQHF. As DNA, the CDR3 is TGCAGTGCCGGCCCACAGGGGAATCAGCCCCAGCATTTT.

This chain links TRBV28 with TRBJ2-5, with D hard to call. The CDR3 runs to 14 residues. V gave up 5 bases and J gave up 4 bases, with 14 bases separating them. Looked up from germline, CDR1 is MDHEN and CDR2 is SYDVKM. CDR3 DNA: TGTGCCAGCAGTCCTAGAGACCACGCAGAGACCCAGTACTTC. It is translated as CASSPRDHAETQYF.